This T cell receptor (beta chain) appears in the sequencing data of a study of T-cell reconstitution after alpha-beta-depleted transplantation in children. General observations from the study: Surviving recipient T cells and thymic progenitors accounted for the high day-60 TCRbeta diversity observed in some patients. Reportedly, alpha-beta T cells present about two months post-transplant originated from several hundred expanded clones of graft origin.

Preparation of the TCRbeta library used unique molecular identifiers. TCRdb reprocessed the PCR reads with MiXCR, giving one entry per CDR3 protein. The sample contains hundreds of thousands of distinct CDR3 sequences, less than 15% of which appear only once. V lost 3 bases and J lost 5, with 10 bases in between. The CDR3 covers 14 residues. A note on this clonotype: Its antigen is currently unknown.

Sequenced material: PBMCs, taken before TCRalphabeta/CD19-depleted stem cell transplant. The chain carries TRBV12-3 or TRBV12-4 and TRBJ2-2; no reliable D call. This sequence was found in a girl aged 2 to 9 with congenital amegakaryocytic thrombocytopenia, due to receive a stem cell transplant. The chain's CDR3 is CASSFVGRTGELFF. The DNA for the CDR3 is TGTGCCAGCAGTTTCGTAGGTCGGACCGGGGAGCTGTTTTTT.